Listed below are T cell receptor beta chains from one sample, sequenced in a study of cytomegalovirus exposure and HLA in healthy donors. Libraries were prepared by immunoSEQ multiplex PCR; TCRdb keeps only in-frame clonotypes and omits some of them. The sample shows tens of thousands of clones, roughly 89% of them seen only once. Sequencing was carried out using PBMCs. Source of these receptors: a woman in her late teens or twenties in good health and CMV-seropositive. CDR3s include the opening cysteine and the closing phenylalanine or tryptophan. A D gene is named only where the DNA matches it firmly. Only part of the rows carry a size: once, few, many, or a class if the clone is expanded.

D | J | V | size | CDR3 | DNA
NA | TRBJ1-2 | TRBV5-5 | once | CASSSGPTENYGYTF | TGTGCCAGCAGCTCGGGCCCGACAGAGAACTATGGCTACACCTTC
TRBD2 | TRBJ2-3 | TRBV7-3 | NA | CASSSGLATTDTQYF | TGTGCCAGCAGTTCCGGACTAGCTACCACAGATACGCAGTATTTT
TRBD1 | TRBJ1-5 | TRBV4-1 | NA | CASSQRTGQGPQHF | TGCGCCAGCAGCCAACGGACAGGCCAAGGGCCCCAGCATTTT
TRBD1 | TRBJ1-2 | TRBV5-1 | NA | CASSSQGSGNYGYTF | TGCGCCAGCAGCTCACAGGGGAGCGGTAACTATGGCTACACCTTC
NA | TRBJ2-1 | TRBV2 | NA | CASSQTVNEQFF | TGTGCCAGCAGCCAGACAGTCAATGAGCAGTTCTTC
TRBD1 | TRBJ1-5 | TRBV7-2 | once | CASSPPGGNDQPQHF | TGTGCCAGCAGCCCCCCAGGGGGGAACGATCAGCCCCAGCATTTT
TRBD2 | TRBJ2-1 | TRBV6-6 | NA | CASSLAGVHNEQFF | TGTGCCAGCAGTCTAGCGGGGGTCCACAATGAGCAGTTCTTC
NA | TRBJ2-7 | TRBV7-9 | once | CASSLGEADSYEQYF | TGTGCCAGCAGCCTGGGGGAGGCGGACTCCTACGAGCAGTACTTC
NA | TRBJ1-2 | TRBV28 | NA | CASSLYPGLNYGYTF | TGTGCCAGCAGTTTATATCCAGGGCTTAACTATGGCTACACCTTC
TRBD2 | TRBJ2-1 | TRBV19 | NA | CASSSTLAGGAEQFF | TGTGCCAGTAGTTCAACACTAGCGGGGGGGGCCGAGCAGTTCTTC
NA | TRBJ2-3 | TRBV18 | NA | CASSRDRDTQYF | TGTGCCAGCTCGCGGGACCGGGATACGCAGTATTTT
TRBD1 | TRBJ1-2 | TRBV7-9 | NA | CASSLGSAGGGQYYGYTF | TGTGCCAGCAGCTTAGGGTCGGCAGGGGGCGGTCAGTACTATGGCTACACCTTC
TRBD2 | TRBJ2-3 | TRBV5-6 | few | CASSLAGPSTDTQYF | TGTGCCAGCAGCCTAGCGGGGCCTAGCACAGATACGCAGTATTTT
NA | TRBJ2-3 | TRBV6-4 | NA | CASSEGGGATDTQYF | TGTGCCAGCAGTGAAGGAGGGGGGGCCACAGATACGCAGTATTTT
NA | TRBJ2-5 | TRBV5-1 | NA | CASSLGTKKETQYF | TGCGCCAGCAGCTTGGGGACTAAGAAAGAGACCCAGTACTTC
TRBD1 | TRBJ2-7 | TRBV7-8 | NA | CASSLALVDRGGSYEQYF | TGTGCCAGCAGCTTAGCGCTTGTAGACAGGGGAGGCTCCTACGAGCAGTACTTC
NA | TRBJ1-1 | TRBV19 | NA | CASNPRRRNTEAFF | TGTGCCAGTAATCCACGACGGAGGAACACTGAAGCTTTCTTT
NA | TRBJ1-4 | TRBV4-1 | NA | CASSDSGTTNEKLFF | TGCGCCAGCAGCGATTCAGGAACAACTAATGAAAAACTGTTTTTT
TRBD2 | TRBJ2-1 | TRBV27 | few | CASSLLAGVYNEQFF | TGTGCCAGCAGTCTCTTAGCGGGGGTCTACAATGAGCAGTTCTTC
TRBD1 | TRBJ2-2 | TRBV5-1 | NA | CASSPGTGIGTGELFF | TGCGCCAGCAGCCCGGGGACAGGGATTGGCACCGGGGAGCTGTTTTTT
NA | TRBJ1-2 | TRBV14 | once | CASSLGADILNYGYTF | TGTGCCAGCAGCCTGGGGGCGGACATTCTTAACTATGGCTACACCTTC
NA | TRBJ2-3 | TRBV7-9 | NA | CASSLRSPGDTDTQYF | TGTGCCAGCAGCTTACGGTCTCCAGGGGACACAGATACGCAGTATTTT
TRBD1 | TRBJ2-5 | TRBV4-1 | NA | CASSQVGTVQETQYF | TGCGCCAGCAGCCAAGTTGGGACAGTCCAAGAGACCCAGTACTTC
NA | TRBJ2-3 | TRBV29-1 | NA | CSVTGSTDTQYF | TGCAGCGTTACAGGCTCCACAGATACGCAGTATTTT
NA | TRBJ1-4 | TRBV14 | NA | CASSQGPGANEKLFF | TGTGCCAGCAGCCAAGGTCCGGGAGCTAATGAAAAACTGTTTTTT
NA | TRBJ1-1 | TRBV7-9 | NA | CASSSWLKGQNTEAFF | TGTGCCAGCAGCTCCTGGTTGAAGGGGCAAAACACTGAAGCTTTCTTT
TRBD1 | TRBJ1-1 | TRBV7-3 | NA | CASSLSGQDTEAFF | TGTGCCAGCAGCTTAAGTGGACAGGACACTGAAGCTTTCTTT
NA | TRBJ2-1 | TRBV27 | NA | CASSFRRSNEQFF | TGTGCCAGCAGTTTTCGGCGGTCGAATGAGCAGTTCTTC
TRBD2 | TRBJ2-2 | TRBV12-5 | NA | CASGLVRGGGGDTGELFF | TGTGCTAGTGGTTTGGTACGAGGCGGGGGAGGTGACACCGGGGAGCTGTTTTTT
TRBD1 | TRBJ1-4 | TRBV29-1 | NA | CSVEGRDRANEKLFF | TGCAGCGTTGAGGGCCGGGACAGGGCTAATGAAAAACTGTTTTTT
NA | TRBJ2-7 | TRBV6-1 | NA | CASSRDGSIHEQYF | TGTGCCAGCAGCCGGGACGGGAGTATCCACGAGCAGTACTTC
NA | TRBJ1-1 | TRBV5-1 | NA | CASSLARGNTEAFF | TGCGCCAGCAGCTTGGCGCGGGGAAACACTGAAGCTTTCTTT
TRBD2 | TRBJ2-5 | TRBV11-1 | NA | CATLGGAGETQYF | TGTGCCACCCTCGGGGGGGCCGGAGAGACCCAGTACTTC
TRBD1 | TRBJ2-7 | TRBV7-2 | NA | CASSAEPGQGYEQYF | TGTGCCAGCAGCGCAGAACCGGGACAGGGCTACGAGCAGTACTTC
TRBD1 | TRBJ1-2 | TRBV7-8 | NA | CASSSETGTGVGYTF | TGTGCCAGCAGCAGCGAAACCGGGACAGGGGTTGGCTACACCTTC
TRBD1 | TRBJ1-2 | TRBV11-3 | NA | CASSLEWDRGRQGTGYGYTF | TGTGCCAGCAGCTTAGAATGGGACAGGGGGCGTCAGGGAACTGGGTATGGCTACACCTTC
TRBD2 | TRBJ2-3 | TRBV9 | NA | CASSVGTSAHTDTQYF | TGTGCCAGCAGCGTAGGTACTAGCGCCCACACAGATACGCAGTATTTT
TRBD1 | TRBJ2-4 | TRBV5-4 | NA | CASSSRGLAAKNIQYF | TGTGCCAGCAGCTCCAGGGGGCTGGCGGCCAAAAACATTCAGTACTTC
TRBD2 | TRBJ2-7 | TRBV7-9 | NA | CASSPGTSGVLNYEQYF | TGTGCCAGCAGCCCAGGGACTAGCGGGGTACTTAACTACGAGCAGTACTTC
TRBD1 | TRBJ1-6 | TRBV28 | NA | CASSETGTGVNAYNSPLHF | TGTGCCAGCAGTGAAACCGGGACAGGGGTTAATGCCTATAATTCACCCCTCCACTTT
TRBD1 | TRBJ1-6 | TRBV19 | NA | CASSILPYRGRKDNSPLHF | TGTGCCAGTAGTATACTCCCTTACAGGGGGCGAAAGGATAATTCACCCCTCCACTTT
NA | TRBJ1-2 | TRBV19 | NA | CASSPAGPYYGYTF | TGTGCCAGTAGTCCGGCAGGTCCATACTATGGCTACACCTTC
TRBD2 | TRBJ2-1 | TRBV6-1 | NA | CASSDSGGAYNEQFF | TGTGCCAGCAGTGATAGCGGGGGGGCTTACAATGAGCAGTTCTTC
NA | TRBJ1-4 | TRBV9 | NA | CASSVSGMANEKLFF | TGTGCCAGCAGCGTTTCGGGGATGGCTAATGAAAAACTGTTTTTT
TRBD1 | TRBJ2-7 | TRBV7-3 | NA | CASSPGGAGLYEQYF | TGTGCCAGCAGCCCAGGGGGCGCGGGTCTCTACGAGCAGTACTTC
NA | TRBJ2-2 | TRBV27 | NA | CASSLTGGELFF | TGTGCCAGCAGTTTAACTGGCGGGGAGCTGTTTTTT
TRBD2 | TRBJ2-3 | TRBV27 | NA | CASSWGSGVVTDTQYF | TGTGCCAGCAGTTGGGGTAGCGGGGTTGTCACAGATACGCAGTATTTT
NA | TRBJ2-3 | TRBV9 | NA | CASSLRDNRGAFSTDTQYF | TGTGCCAGCAGCCTTAGGGATAATCGGGGGGCATTTAGCACAGATACGCAGTATTTT
TRBD1 | TRBJ2-1 | TRBV5-1 | NA | CASSPGQGAYNEQFF | TGCGCCAGCAGCCCAGGACAGGGGGCCTACAATGAGCAGTTCTTC
TRBD2 | TRBJ2-5 | TRBV30 | NA | CAWSVVGGGAQRETQYF | TGTGCCTGGAGTGTGGTGGGCGGGGGGGCCCAACGGGAGACCCAGTACTTC
TRBD1 | TRBJ1-2 | TRBV5-1 | NA | CASSIGQGARVYGYTF | TGCGCCAGCAGCATAGGACAGGGGGCTCGTGTCTATGGCTACACCTTC
TRBD2 | TRBJ2-1 | TRBV27 | NA | CASSSWTSGSEQFF | TGTGCCAGCAGTTCCTGGACTAGCGGTTCAGAGCAGTTCTTC
NA | TRBJ1-4 | TRBV5-4 | NA | CASSLNREQNEKLFF | TGTGCCAGCAGCTTAAACCGGGAGCAGAATGAAAAACTGTTTTTT
NA | TRBJ2-7 | TRBV30 | NA | CAWTSLGQRYEQYF | TGTGCCTGGACCTCGCTCGGACAGCGCTACGAGCAGTACTTC
TRBD1 | TRBJ1-3 | TRBV4-3 | once | CASSQRGTARSGNTIYF | TGCGCCAGCAGCCAACGGGGGACAGCTAGATCTGGAAACACCATATATTTT
TRBD1 | TRBJ1-4 | TRBV5-1 | NA | CASSLAGTANEKLFF | TGCGCCAGCAGCTTGGCCGGGACAGCTAATGAAAAACTGTTTTTT
TRBD1 | TRBJ1-5 | TRBV4-1 | NA | CASSTGTGSNQPQHF | TGCGCCAGCAGCACAGGGACAGGGAGCAATCAGCCCCAGCATTTT
TRBD1 | TRBJ1-4 | TRBV7-8 | NA | CVPAGQGLEKLFF | TGTGTCCCTGCGGGACAGGGATTAGAAAAACTGTTTTTT
TRBD2 | TRBJ2-1 | TRBV7-2 | NA | CASSLVSGTSSYNEQFF | TGTGCCAGCAGCTTAGTGTCGGGGACTAGCTCCTACAATGAGCAGTTCTTC